Sequencing of this T cell receptor beta chain was carried out in a study of blood T cells in healthy people across ages. The study's findings and limits: Long-lived donors carried more naive CD4+ cells and greater diversity than aged donors.

A note on this clonotype: The antigen is undetermined.

A second PCR of about 7 to 12 cycles used a sample-barcoded 5' primer and a J-beta primer mix. Via MiXCR, TCRdb re-called the 5' RACE reads, giving one row per CDR3 protein. The table records 850,000 to 1,100,000 distinct CDR3 sequences, more than 30% of them present only once. The CDR3 is 14 amino acids. The germline gives CDR1 MDHEN, CDR2 SYDVKM. The V gene lost 2 bases and the J gene lost 4 bases, with 11 bases spanning the gap. Sequencing was done on a sample of blood. The V and J genes are TRBV28 and TRBJ1-2; no clear D gene. The TCR comes from a man in his late teens or twenties in good health. The CDR3 bases are TGTGCCAGCAGTTTAAGGATGGGCAGCTATGGCTACACCTTC. Amino acid sequence: CASSLRMGSYGYTF.